This TCR beta chain is drawn from a study of blood T cells in healthy people across ages. As for the study in general: Per two T cells, about one barcoded beta molecule was captured through template switching.

CDR1 and CDR2 (germline): SGHVS, FNYEAQ. The CDR3 runs 17 residues. V gave up 4 bases and J gave up 7 bases, with 23 bases separating them. The sample holds a few counts of this clonotype. Using a J-beta primer mix together with a sample-barcoded 5' primer, a second PCR was run for about 6 to 12 cycles. TCRdb called the 5' RACE reads again in MiXCR, with one record for every CDR3 protein. The sample holds roughly 560,000 distinct CDR3 sequences; less than 25% are singletons and the top ten take just under 9%. All donors came from Russia, were Caucasian and healthy, and spanned ages roughly 6 to 100. Separately, the same data were catalogued under a study of T cells of mothers and their children. That report notes: RNA extracted was entirely used for cDNA synthesis, 1.5 ug per 15 ul. Among related mother-child pairs, overlap was slightly higher than in unrelated pairs, though not significantly.

The TCR comes from a boy younger than 18 in good health. Sequenced sample: blood. V and J are TRBV7-6 and TRBJ2-1; either TRBD1 or TRBD2 may supply D (5 bases each). The CDR3, as DNA: TGTGCCAGCAGCTCACCCTCCGGGGCAAGGGAATATAATGAGCAGTTCTTC. It encodes CASSSPSGAREYNEQFF. The full variable domain, with the rest looked up from reference TRBV7-6 and TRBJ2-1, is GAGVSQSPRYKVTKRGQDVALRCDPISGHVSLYWYRQALGQGPEFLTYFNYEAQQDKSGLPNDRFSAERPEGSISTLTIQRTEQRDSAMYRCASSSPSGAREYNEQFFGPGTRLTVL.